This T cell receptor beta chain was recovered during a study of blood T cell repertoires in COVID-19. Looking at the study overall: The United States, Italy and Spain were the sources of the acute and convalescent COVID-19 samples.

CDR3 length: 13 residues. Trimming took off 6 bases at V and 6 bases at J, with 13 bases between the two ends. Here immunoSEQ multiplex PCR was the method, and the copy in TCRdb shows in-frame clones only, minus some. In the table there are roughly 570,000 clones, about 89% of which are singletons. The sequence derives from a woman in her fifties or sixties with COVID-19, enrolled during active disease. The sample taken for sequencing was peripheral blood. This chain connects TRBV12-3 or TRBV12-4 to TRBJ2-3; D may be TRBD1 (6 bases). The CDR3 nucleotides are TGTGCCAGCAGACCAGGGGCCGCCGATACGCAGTATTTT. Amino acids: CASRPGAADTQYF.